Following are 24 T cell receptor beta chains from one sample sequenced in a study of T cell responses to AZD1222 COVID-19 vaccine. Assay: immunoSEQ multiplex PCR; the TCRdb copy retains only in-frame clones and omits some. The data hold about 140,000 clones, with over 75% observed a single time. The sample here was peripheral blood, taken on day 0 of AZD1222 vaccination. These receptors originate from an adult in good health.

The rearrangement links TRBV5-6 to TRBJ1-2; 10 bases map to TRBD1. Trimming removed 3 bases from V and 4 bases from J; junction bases left unmatched: 6. The V gene's germline CDR1 is SGHDT and CDR2 YYEEEE. The CDR3 consists of 15 residues. For the CDR3, the DNA is TGTGCCAGCAGCTGGGGGACAGGGGAGGGCTATGGCTACACCTTC. Amino acid sequence: CASSWGTGEGYGYTF.

J is TRBJ1-4 and V is TRBV4-2; maybe TRBD1 (5 bases). V dropped 4 bases and J dropped 3 bases, with 18 bases sitting between them. The CDR3 totals 17 residues. Germline V gene lookup returns CDR1 LGHNA and CDR2 YNFKEQ. CDR3 in amino acids: CASSRARRQGANEKLFF. DNA for the CDR3: TGTGCCAGCAGCCGGGCGCGGAGGCAGGGAGCTAATGAAAAACTGTTTTTT.

This sequence joins TRBV2 and TRBJ2-7; 11 bases match TRBD1. The germline CDR1 and CDR2 sequences are SNHLY and FYNNEI. The V gene end was trimmed by 8 bases and the J gene end by 5 bases; junction bases not matched to a gene: 5. The CDR3 is 13 residues long. The CDR3 is CASPGTGGHEQYF. The CDR3 DNA reads TGTGCCAGCCCGGGGACAGGGGGTCACGAGCAGTACTTC.

The count of this clone is one. The rearrangement links TRBV30 to TRBJ1-5; D is perhaps TRBD1 (5 bases). Between the trimmed V and J ends, which lost 2 bases and 0 bases, there was a span of 14 bases. The CDR3 has 16 amino acids. Germline CDR1 and CDR2: GTSNPN and SVGIG (reference sequence). Here the CDR3 reads CAWSSGRGLSNQPQHF. The CDR3, as DNA: TGTGCCTGGAGTAGTGGTAGGGGACTTAGCAATCAGCCCCAGCATTTT.

The chain is built from TRBV30 and TRBJ1-5; D gene unclear. The ends were cut back, 8 bases at V and 8 bases at J, with 16 bases in the middle. This CDR3 comprises 12 residues. Germline CDR1 and CDR2: GTSNPN and SVGIG (reference sequence). The CDR3 DNA sequence: TGTGCCCTGGCCCACAAAGACAAGCCCCAGCATTTT. Translating it yields CALAHKDKPQHF.

V gene TRBV27 combines with J gene TRBJ1-5; no clear D. Trimming took 7 bases from V and 5 from J, leaving 15 bases between them. CDR3 size: 14 residues. Germline CDR1 reads MNHEY; CDR2 reads SMNVEV (reference sequence). CDR3 nucleotide sequence: TGTGCCAGCATCCCACGTAAAAGTTATCAGCCCCAGCATTTT. Its translation: CASIPRKSYQPQHF.

The rearrangement links TRBV7-9 to TRBJ1-1, with 12 bases fitting TRBD1. Germline trimming cut 3 bases from V and 8 bases from J; bases unmatched to any gene: 1. Germline CDR1 and CDR2: SEHNR and FQNEAQ (reference sequence). The CDR3 is 13 amino acids. Here the CDR3 DNA reads TGTGCCAGCAGCTTGGGACAGGGGGCGGAAGCTTTCTTT. It encodes CASSLGQGAEAFF.

The rearrangement joins TRBV12-3 or TRBV12-4 to TRBJ1-6, with D tentatively TRBD1 (5 bases). Trimming removed 4 bases at V and 7 bases at J, with 8 bases between. The CDR3 has 13 residues. Here the CDR3 reads CASSWSGNSPLHF. DNA of the CDR3: TGTGCCAGCAGTTGGTCAGGGAATTCACCCCTCCACTTT.

The chain uses TRBV5-5 and TRBJ2-3; no clear D. Germline values: CDR1 SGHKS, CDR2 YYEKEE (reference sequence). The CDR3 consists of 13 residues. V lost 4 bases and J 4 bases, leaving 10 bases between the germline ends. Here the CDR3 reads CASSTARADTQYF. Here the CDR3 DNA reads TGTGCCAGCAGCACAGCTAGAGCAGATACGCAGTATTTT.

The chain carries TRBV4-1 and TRBJ2-5, with D possibly matching TRBD2 (6 bases). Per the germline V gene, CDR1 is MGHRA and CDR2 is YSYEKL. The length of the CDR3 is 15 residues. The germline V and J ends were trimmed by 0 bases and 2 bases, with 10 bases remaining between them. CDR3 amino acids: CASSQDIRGQETQYF. In DNA, the CDR3 is TGCGCCAGCAGCCAAGATATTCGGGGGCAAGAGACCCAGTACTTC.

V usage is TRBV2 and J usage is TRBJ2-4; a possible D gene is TRBD1 (8 bases). In germline, CDR1 is SNHLY, CDR2 FYNNEI. V was cut by 6 bases and J by 8 bases, with 14 bases left in between. This CDR3 region has 13 residues. CDR3 protein: CASSSQGGDIQYF. CDR3 bases: TGTGCCAGCAGCTCACAGGGGGGGGACATTCAGTACTTC.

The J gene is TRBJ1-1, the V gene TRBV10-3; D gene ambiguous. The V gene's germline CDR1 is ENHRY and CDR2 SYGVKD. The CDR3 spans 13 residues. V was shortened by 6 bases and J by 5 bases, with 13 bases between the two germline ends. DNA of the CDR3: TGTGCCATCAGGAGACGGGAGGATACTGAAGCTTTCTTT. Protein sequence: CAIRRREDTEAFF.

This chain connects TRBV19 to TRBJ1-1; possibly TRBD1 for D (5 bases). The ends were cut back, 5 bases at V and 7 bases at J, with 17 bases in the middle. Looked up from germline, CDR1 is LNHDA and CDR2 is SQIVND (reference sequence). The CDR3 is made up of 14 amino acids. As DNA, the CDR3 is TGTGCCAGTAGTTCGGGGGACCTTGGTGGTGAAGCTTTCTTT. Amino acid sequence: CASSSGDLGGEAFF.

The V call is TRBV28, the J call TRBJ2-7; the D gene is possibly TRBD1 (5 bases). CDR1 MDHEN and CDR2 SYDVKM come from the germline V gene. The CDR3 is 15 residues long. V gave up 5 bases and J gave up 2 bases, with 16 bases separating them. The DNA of the CDR3 is TGTGCCAGCAGTACGTGGACACTTGGAGCCTACGAGCAGTACTTC. Its translation is CASSTWTLGAYEQYF.

The rearrangement uses TRBV6-5 and TRBJ1-4; 9 bases map to TRBD1. V lost 8 bases and J lost 8; bases outside the gene matches: 3. CDR1 and CDR2 from the germline V gene are MNHEY and SVGAGI. CDR3 length equals 12 residues. The CDR3 DNA is TGTGCCAGCCGGGACAGGGTCGAAAAACTGTTTTTT. Residues: CASRDRVEKLFF.

The table lists this clone with a count of one. In DNA, the CDR3 is TGTGCCAGCTCACCGAATCTAGCGGACAATGAGCAGTTCTTC. Residues: CASSPNLADNEQFF. The chain links TRBV18 to TRBJ2-1, with TRBD2 matching over 7 bases. Per the germline V gene, CDR1 is KGHSH and CDR2 is LQKENI. Unmatched junction bases numbered 4, after V lost 3 bases and J lost 5 bases. This CDR3 has 14 amino acids.

V gene TRBV28 combines with J gene TRBJ1-1; tentatively, D is TRBD1 (5 bases). This CDR3 is 12 amino acids long. Per germline, CDR1 MDHEN and CDR2 SYDVKM. V lost 2 bases to trimming and J lost 7 bases, with 8 bases between them. As DNA, the CDR3 is TGTGCCAGCAGTTTAGAAAGGGGTGAAGCTTTCTTT. Amino acids: CASSLERGEAFF.

This chain uses TRBV6-6 with TRBJ1-2; no clear D. V lost 10 bases and J lost 13, with 28 bases in between. The CDR3 contains 14 residues. In germline, CDR1 is MNHNY, CDR2 SVGAGI (reference sequence). CDR3 in DNA: TGTGCCACCTCGGACGGATTCTTAACAAGGCACTCCACCTTC. Translated: CATSDGFLTRHSTF.

The chain carries TRBV18 and TRBJ1-6, with D maybe TRBD1 (5 bases). V dropped 2 bases and J dropped 7 bases, with 15 bases sitting between them. This CDR3 has 16 residues. Germline CDR1 reads KGHSH; CDR2 reads LQKENI. This CDR3 reads CASSPSVGDYNSPLHF. CDR3 bases: TGTGCCAGCTCACCATCCGTGGGGGACTACAATTCACCCCTCCACTTT. The full variable domain, completed using reference TRBV18 and TRBJ1-6, is NAGVMQNPRHLVRRRGQEARLRCSPMKGHSHVYWYRQLPEEGLKFMVYLQKENIIDESGMPKERFSAEFPKEGPSILRIQQVVRGDSAAYFCASSPSVGDYNSPLHFGNGTRLTVT.

The DNA for the CDR3 is TGTGCCAGCAGTTACTCGGGGGTAGGCTCCACTGAAGCTTTCTTT. It translates to CASSYSGVGSTEAFF. V gene TRBV6-5 combines with J gene TRBJ1-1; D possibly corresponds to TRBD1 (5 bases). Trimming pared 0 bases from V and 4 bases from J, leaving 12 bases between. The CDR3 contains 15 residues. The germline gives CDR1 MNHEY, CDR2 SVGAGI.

This chain links TRBV4-2 with TRBJ2-3; 13 bases agree with TRBD2. Germline trimming cut 1 base from V and 6 bases from J; bases unmatched to any gene: 13. Germline V gene lookup returns CDR1 LGHNA and CDR2 YNFKEQ. This CDR3 contains 19 residues. The CDR3: CASSQVTPGLAGPTDTQYF. The CDR3 DNA sequence: TGTGCCAGCAGCCAAGTCACACCGGGACTAGCGGGGCCGACGGATACGCAGTATTTT.

This chain joins TRBV6-5 and TRBJ1-1, with D perhaps TRBD1 (5 bases). The length of the CDR3 is 12 residues. CDR1 is MNHEY, CDR2 SVGAGI, per germline. V lost 5 bases and J 10 bases, leaving 14 bases between the germline ends. As DNA, the CDR3 is TGTGCCAGCAGTCCCGGGGGATTTGCAGCTTTCTTT. Translated, it gives CASSPGGFAAFF.

The chain combines TRBV19 with TRBJ2-7; D not resolved. The CDR3 is 14 amino acids. The germline CDR1 and CDR2 sequences are LNHDA and SQIVND (reference sequence). V shed 3 bases and J shed 5 bases, with 14 bases lying between them. CDR3 protein: CASSMETFGDEQYF. Here the CDR3 DNA reads TGTGCCAGTAGTATGGAGACCTTCGGCGACGAGCAGTACTTC.

The chain uses TRBV13 and TRBJ1-3; TRBD1 is a possible D gene (6 bases). V lost 5 bases and J 3 bases, leaving 8 bases between the germline ends. Germline lookup yields CDR1 PRHDT and CDR2 FYEKMQ (reference sequence). The CDR3 covers 13 residues. The CDR3 loop is CASSPRGGNTIYF. CDR3 nucleotide sequence: TGTGCCAGCAGCCCCAGGGGTGGAAACACCATATATTTT.